The source of this T cell receptor (beta chain) is a study of T cell responses to AZD1222 COVID-19 vaccine. The study's findings and limits: CD4 TCRs linked to vaccination spanned spike, dominating at 160-218 and 743-854.

Germline CDR1 reads SNHLY; CDR2 reads FYNNEI. The CDR3 is 13 amino acids. Trimming removed 6 bases from V and 4 bases from J, with 10 bases in between. Clones were sequenced by immunoSEQ multiplex PCR, and TCRdb holds only the in-frame ones, with some missing. Of approximately 190,000 clones in the sample, approximately 90% were seen once. Regarding this clone: Its antigen is unidentified.

The sequencing used peripheral blood, collected on day 0 of AZD1222 vaccination. The chain employs TRBV2 and TRBJ1-3; D is unresolved. The receptor's source is an adult in good health. Written as DNA, the CDR3 is TGTGCCAGCAGGCCAGCCATCGGAAACACCATATATTTT. Translating it yields CASRPAIGNTIYF. Looking up the rest from reference TRBV2 and TRBJ1-3 gives the full variable domain: EPEVTQTPSHQVTQMGQEVILRCVPISNHLYFYWYRQILGQKVEFLVSFYNNEISEKSEIFDDQFSVERPDGSNFTLKIRSTKLEDSAMYFCASRPAIGNTIYFGEGSWLTVV.